Each of the 29 T cell receptor beta chains below was sequenced from the same sample in a study of identical twins (dated by TCRdb to 2016 to 2017). Library preparation employed 5' RACE. The run used an Illumina HiSeq 2000. The public reads were run again by TCRdb, first through fastp at Q25 and then through MiXCR, and only productive beta chains were kept. Identical CDR3 proteins give one entry, which carries the most common genes and DNA. Recorded for this sample are roughly 690,000 distinct CDR3 sequences; roughly 20% of them occurred a single time. Clones ranked in the top ten supply about 4.3% of the sample. These records were also assigned to another study, of T cells expressing NK-cell markers.

The sample was PBMCs. These receptor sequences come from a woman between 18 and 29 years old in good health.

The rearrangement links TRBV7-6 to TRBJ1-1, with D maybe TRBD1 (5 bases). This CDR3 has 12 amino acids. V lost 5 bases and J 10 bases, leaving 14 bases between the germline ends. The V gene's germline CDR1 is SGHVS and CDR2 FNYEAQ. The CDR3 protein is CASSNGGAGAFF. Here the CDR3 DNA reads TGTGCCAGCAGCAATGGGGGAGCTGGAGCTTTCTTT.

J is TRBJ2-5 and V is TRBV20-1; 11 nucleotides agree with TRBD2. Germline loops: CDR1 DFQATT, CDR2 SNEGSKA (reference sequence). This CDR3 comprises 13 residues. Germline trimming cut 6 bases from V and 3 bases from J; bases unmatched to any gene: 3. In nucleotides, the CDR3 is TGCAGTGCCCCGACTAGCGGGAAAGAGACCCAGTACTTC. This codes for CSAPTSGKETQYF.

A few counts support this clonotype. V gene TRBV20-1 combines with J gene TRBJ2-1, with 10 bases aligning to TRBD2. The CDR3 covers 15 residues. The germline CDR1 and CDR2 sequences are DFQATT and SNEGSKA (reference sequence). V gave up 1 base and J gave up 11 bases; unmatched junction bases: 11. CDR3 loop: CSARGPSGRGLKQFF. Written as DNA, the CDR3 is TGCAGTGCTAGAGGCCCTAGCGGGAGAGGGTTAAAGCAGTTCTTC.

This clonotype was counted between two and nine times. The rearrangement uses TRBV5-5 and TRBJ2-6; weak D call: TRBD1 (6 bases). Trimming removed 0 bases at V and 0 bases at J, with 7 bases between. CDR3 length equals 16 residues. Germline assignment: CDR1 SGHKS and CDR2 YYEKEE (reference sequence). CDR3 in DNA: TGTGCCAGCAGCTTGGACAGGGCCTCTGGGGCCAACGTCCTGACTTTC. Amino acids: CASSLDRASGANVLTF.

This clonotype was observed many times. The rearrangement links TRBV18 to TRBJ2-1; tentative D call: TRBD2 (6 bases). V gave up 4 bases and J gave up 0 bases, with 10 bases separating them. CDR1 KGHSH and CDR2 LQKENI come from the germline V gene. CDR3 length equals 15 residues. The CDR3 sequence: CASSLGGISYNEQFF. CDR3 sequence (DNA): TGTGCCAGCTCACTAGGAGGGATCTCCTACAATGAGCAGTTCTTC.

This clonotype appeared many times. The V and J genes are TRBV10-3 and TRBJ2-7; 7 positions agree with TRBD1. The junction had 4 bases not matched to a gene; V was cut back by 4 bases and J by 4 bases. The CDR3 length is 13 residues. The germline V gene encodes CDR1 ENHRY and CDR2 SYGVKD. The CDR3 DNA follows: TGTGCCATCAGTGTGGACAGGAGGTACGAGCAGTACTTC. Protein sequence: CAISVDRRYEQYF.

The chain joins TRBV12-3 or TRBV12-4 to TRBJ2-1, with 11 nucleotides matching TRBD2. V gave up 5 bases and J gave up 4 bases; unmatched junction bases: 10. The CDR3 runs to 17 residues. CDR3 sequence (DNA): TGTGCCAGCAGTCTTCGACTAGCGGGACGCCAATACAATGAGCAGTTCTTC. Protein product: CASSLRLAGRQYNEQFF.

This clonotype turned up a few times. CDR3 DNA sequence: TGCAGTGCTAGTGGGGAAGTCTATGGCTACACCTTC. Protein: CSASGEVYGYTF. This chain uses TRBV20-1 with TRBJ1-2; D gene uncertain. Trimming left V 3 bases short and J 4 bases short, with 9 bases between. Germline V gives CDR1 DFQATT, CDR2 SNEGSKA (reference sequence). This CDR3 comprises 12 residues.

This clonotype was counted only a few times. V and J are TRBV5-1 and TRBJ2-7; 10 nucleotides line up with TRBD1. CDR3 length: 13 residues. Germline V gives CDR1 SGHRS, CDR2 YFSETQ. After removal of 9 bases from V and 4 bases from J, the junction contained 7 bases not matched to a gene. CDR3 coding DNA: TGCGCCACCAGAGGGGACAGGGGATACGAGCAGTACTTC. Residues: CATRGDRGYEQYF.

This CDR3 reads CSAVQGLTDTQYF. CDR3 bases: TGCAGTGCCGTACAAGGGTTAACAGATACGCAGTATTTT. The genes are TRBV20-1 and TRBJ2-3; D ambiguous. CDR1 and CDR2 from the germline V gene are DFQATT and SNEGSKA (reference sequence). The CDR3 runs 13 residues. V was cut by 6 bases and J by 3 bases, with 13 bases left in between.

This clonotype has a handful of counts. The V call is TRBV3-1, the J call TRBJ1-1; D unclear. The CDR3 length is 13 residues. Germline V lookup: CDR1 LGHDT, CDR2 YNNKEL (reference sequence). V was trimmed by 6 bases and J by 12 bases, leaving 20 bases between them. CDR3 DNA: TGTGCCAGCAGACCCGGACGGCTAGAAGGAACTTTCTTT. Translated: CASRPGRLEGTFF.

This clonotype was seen a few times. The chain joins TRBV20-1 to TRBJ1-1; D is uncertain. Trimming stripped 0 bases from V and 5 bases from J, with 10 bases between. The CDR3 extends over 13 amino acids. Per the germline V gene, CDR1 is DFQATT and CDR2 is SNEGSKA (reference sequence). The CDR3 reads CSARDRVGTEAFF. The DNA for the CDR3 is TGCAGTGCTAGAGATCGGGTCGGTACTGAAGCTTTCTTT.

This clonotype showed up just a few times. The gene calls are TRBV20-1 and TRBJ2-3; D call uncertain. The CDR3 is 14 amino acids. CDR1 is DFQATT, CDR2 SNEGSKA, per germline (reference sequence). The V end lost 3 bases, the J end lost 3 bases, and 13 bases lay between the germline ends. CDR3 region: CSARKGIGTDTQYF. The CDR3 nucleotides read TGCAGTGCTAGGAAGGGTATCGGGACAGATACGCAGTATTTT.

The sample holds many counts of this clonotype. The genes are TRBV3-1 and TRBJ2-2; 10 nucleotides align to TRBD2. The V and J ends lost 6 bases and 0 bases, in that order; junction bases with no gene match: 1. This CDR3 comprises 15 residues. The germline CDR1 and CDR2 sequences are LGHDT and YNNKEL (reference sequence). CDR3 coding DNA: TGTGCCAGCAGTCTAGCGGGAGCGAACACCGGGGAGCTGTTTTTT. Translated, it gives CASSLAGANTGELFF.

The rearrangement uses TRBV7-2 and TRBJ2-1; D gene ambiguous. This CDR3 is built from 15 residues. CDR1 SGHTA and CDR2 FQGNSA come from the germline V gene. Trimming cost V 4 bases and J 2 bases, with 12 bases left between them. CDR3 residues: CASSSPAQPYNEQFF. The CDR3 region has the DNA TGTGCCAGCAGCTCCCCTGCCCAACCCTACAATGAGCAGTTCTTC.

This clonotype was found many times. The V call is TRBV4-3, the J call TRBJ2-3; 8 bases align to TRBD2. CDR1 and CDR2 (germline): LGHNA, YSLEER. With V trimmed by 4 bases and J by 3 bases, 12 bases remained unmatched. The CDR3 is 17 residues long. The CDR3 loop is CASSLRVDSGTTDTQYF. CDR3 DNA sequence: TGCGCCAGCAGCCTTAGGGTTGATAGCGGGACAACAGATACGCAGTATTTT.

This clonotype has just a few counts. The rearrangement uses TRBV12-3 or TRBV12-4 and TRBJ2-1; D may be TRBD2 (5 bases). CDR3 size: 14 residues. Trimming cost V 5 bases and J 14 bases, with 22 bases left between them. CDR3 bases: TGTGCCAGCAGTCAGACCGGAGGTTCTGACGAGAAGTTCTTC. This translates into CASSQTGGSDEKFF.

This clonotype has more than one count but fewer than ten. The rearrangement links TRBV20-1 to TRBJ2-7; TRBD2 agrees at 8 bases. Germline lookup yields CDR1 DFQATT and CDR2 SNEGSKA (reference sequence). V was clipped by 1 base and J by 6 bases; unmatched bases: 8. The CDR3 contains 14 residues. CDR3 protein: CSARVASGPGEQYF. The CDR3 nucleotides read TGCAGTGCTAGAGTGGCTAGCGGGCCAGGCGAGCAGTACTTC.

This clonotype was detected only a few times. This chain connects TRBV20-1 to TRBJ2-7; 12 bases map to TRBD2. Germline CDR1 and CDR2: DFQATT and SNEGSKA (reference sequence). The V gene end was trimmed by 6 bases and the J gene end by 5 bases; junction bases not matched to a gene: 5. There are 13 residues in the CDR3. CDR3 in DNA: TGCAGTGCGAGGACTAGCGGGAACCACGAGCAGTACTTC. Its translation is CSARTSGNHEQYF.

V gene TRBV19 combines with J gene TRBJ2-1, with TRBD1 matching 7 bases. This CDR3 comprises 16 residues. Trimming removed 6 bases from V and 5 bases from J; junction bases left unmatched: 13. Per the germline V gene, CDR1 is LNHDA and CDR2 is SQIVND (reference sequence). CDR3 coding DNA: TGTGCCAGTAGGGGATGGGTCGGGACAGAAAACAATGAGCAGTTCTTC. Translating gives CASRGWVGTENNEQFF. Variable domain in full (rest from reference TRBV19 and TRBJ2-1): DGGITQSPKYLFRKEGQNVTLSCEQNLNHDAMYWYRQDPGQGLRLIYYSQIVNDFQKGDIAEGYSVSREKKESFPLTVTSAQKNPTAFYLCASRGWVGTENNEQFFGPGTRLTVL.

The chain is built from TRBV28 and TRBJ2-5; tentatively, D is TRBD1 (6 bases). CDR1 MDHEN and CDR2 SYDVKM come from the germline V gene. The CDR3 loop spans 13 amino acids. V lost 10 bases to trimming and J lost 3 bases, with 15 bases between them. CDR3 nucleotide sequence: TGTGCCACCCGAAGGGGGTCCAAAGAGACCCAGTACTTC. It codes for CATRRGSKETQYF.

CDR3 nucleotides: TGTGCCTGGAGCCCCCTCGACCCGAGCTACGAGCAGTACTTC. Its protein product is CAWSPLDPSYEQYF. The rearrangement joins TRBV30 to TRBJ2-7, with no clear D. Germline values: CDR1 GTSNPN, CDR2 SVGIG (reference sequence). The length of the CDR3 is 14 residues. V shed 3 bases and J shed 3 bases, with 15 bases lying between them.

This chain joins TRBV12-3 or TRBV12-4 and TRBJ1-1; TRBD1 agrees at 7 bases. The trim removed 4 bases at V and 5 bases at J, leaving 4 bases unmatched. The CDR3 is 13 amino acids. In nucleotides, the CDR3 is TGTGCCAGCAGTTCACAGGGGAAAACTGAAGCTTTCTTT. It specifies CASSSQGKTEAFF.

This chain connects TRBV29-1 to TRBJ1-4, with 9 nucleotides matching TRBD1. Germline-derived CDR1 and CDR2 are SQVTM and ANQGSEA. The CDR3 has 12 amino acids. Germline trimming cut 7 bases from V and 8 bases from J; bases unmatched to any gene: 5. The CDR3 loop is CSAGTGREKLFF. The CDR3 region has the DNA TGCAGCGCGGGGACAGGGCGAGAAAAACTGTTTTTT.

This clonotype was seen repeatedly, ten times or more. The rearrangement joins TRBV14 to TRBJ2-7; D gene uncertain. With 1 base removed from V and 3 bases from J, the gap between germline ends came to 7 bases. The CDR3 length is 13 residues. The germline V gene has CDR1 SGHDN and CDR2 FVKESK. Here the CDR3 reads CASSQGPFYEQYF. The DNA for the CDR3 is TGTGCCAGCAGCCAAGGCCCTTTCTACGAGCAGTACTTC.

The V call is TRBV5-1, the J call TRBJ1-5; 9 bases are a match to TRBD1. Germline V CDR1 and CDR2: SGHRS, YFSETQ. With V trimmed by 4 bases and J by 0 bases, 14 bases remained unmatched. The CDR3 spans 19 residues. CDR3 DNA: TGCGCCAGCAGCGAGGACCACAGGGGGCAGAAATTTAGCAATCAGCCCCAGCATTTT. This translates into CASSEDHRGQKFSNQPQHF.

This sequence joins TRBV7-2 and TRBJ2-1; no firm D call. CDR1 and CDR2 from the germline V gene are SGHTA and FQGNSA. The CDR3 length is 15 residues. Trimming pared 1 base from V and 0 bases from J, leaving 7 bases between. This CDR3 is CASSLVKSSYNEQFF. In DNA, the CDR3 is TGTGCCAGCAGCTTAGTAAAGAGCTCCTACAATGAGCAGTTCTTC.

The chain joins TRBV3-1 to TRBJ2-3; TRBD2 matches at 8 bases. The germline CDR1 and CDR2 sequences are LGHDT and YNNKEL (reference sequence). This CDR3 is built from 18 residues. J gave up 4 bases and V 0 bases, and 12 bases lay outside the gene matches. CDR3: CASSQDPPSGGPADTQYF. CDR3 DNA: TGTGCCAGCAGCCAAGATCCTCCCAGCGGGGGCCCCGCAGATACGCAGTATTTT.

In its sample, this clonotype was seen a few times. The CDR3 coding sequence is TGTGCCAGCAGGACGGGGAAGGGACAGCCCCAGCATTTT. Amino acid sequence: CASRTGKGQPQHF. The rearrangement links TRBV12-3 or TRBV12-4 to TRBJ1-5; D is undetermined. Trimming removed 6 bases at V and 7 bases at J, with 13 bases between. There are 13 residues in the CDR3.